This T cell receptor beta chain comes out of a study of type 1 regulatory T cells. Study background: T-allo10 is an in vitro-generated, Tr1-enriched CD4 T cell product specific for alloantigen.

The CDR3 length is 17 residues. The V gene's germline CDR1 is LNHDA and CDR2 SQIVND (reference sequence). Trimming cost V 0 bases and J 1 base; bases outside gene matches: 5. MiXCR, run by TCRdb on the reads, gives a single entry per CDR3 protein. The data contain approximately 100,000 distinct CDR3 sequences, 31% of them singletons. The sample consisted of CD4+ T cells, either the whole sample or a sorted fraction (not recorded which). This chain connects TRBV19 to TRBJ2-7, with TRBD2 matching 11 bases. This sequence originates from a human donor in good health. The CDR3 protein is CASSIDLGTSGSYEQYF. CDR3 nucleotide sequence: TGTGCCAGTAGTATAGATCTGGGGACTAGCGGTTCCTACGAGCAGTACTTC.